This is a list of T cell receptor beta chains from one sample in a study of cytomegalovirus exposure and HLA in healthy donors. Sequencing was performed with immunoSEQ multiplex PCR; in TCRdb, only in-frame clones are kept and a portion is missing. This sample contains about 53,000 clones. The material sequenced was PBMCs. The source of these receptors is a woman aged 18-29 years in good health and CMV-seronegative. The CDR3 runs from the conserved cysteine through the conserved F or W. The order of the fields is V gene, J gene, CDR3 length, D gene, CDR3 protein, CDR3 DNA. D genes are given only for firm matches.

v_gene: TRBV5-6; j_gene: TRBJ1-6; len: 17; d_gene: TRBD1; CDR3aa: CASSLRQGPPYNSPLHF; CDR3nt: TGTGCCAGCAGCTTACGACAGGGTCCCCCCTATAATTCACCCCTACACTTT
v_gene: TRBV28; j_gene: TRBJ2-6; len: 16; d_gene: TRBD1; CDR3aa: CASRSDRGSGANVLTF; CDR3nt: TGTGCCAGCAGATCGGACAGGGGCTCTGGGGCCAACGTCCTGACTTTC
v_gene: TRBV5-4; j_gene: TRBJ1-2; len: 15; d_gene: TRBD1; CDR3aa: CASSLLGTGGYGYTF; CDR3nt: TGTGCCAGCAGCTTGTTGGGGACAGGGGGCTATGGCTACACCTTC
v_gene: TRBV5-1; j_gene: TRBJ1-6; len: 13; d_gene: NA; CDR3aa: CASSSDSTSPLHF; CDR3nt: TGCGCCAGCAGCTCCGACTCTACCTCACCCCTCCACTTT
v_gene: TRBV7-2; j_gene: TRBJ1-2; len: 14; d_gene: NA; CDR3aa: CASSRGGAPYGYTF; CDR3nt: TGTGCCAGCAGCCGTGGCGGGGCCCCTTATGGCTACACCTTC
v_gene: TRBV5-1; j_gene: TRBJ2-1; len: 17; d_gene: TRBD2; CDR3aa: CASSVANSGSLYNEQFF; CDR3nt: TGCGCCAGCAGCGTGGCCAATAGCGGGAGTCTCTACAATGAGCAGTTCTTC
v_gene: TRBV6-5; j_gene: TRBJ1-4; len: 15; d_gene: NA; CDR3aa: CASSYSPGVNEKLFF; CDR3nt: TGTGCCAGCAGTTACTCGCCAGGCGTTAATGAAAAACTGTTTTTT
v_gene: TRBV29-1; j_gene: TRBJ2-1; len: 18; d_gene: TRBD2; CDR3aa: CSVERRGTSGTSYNEQFF; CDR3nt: TGCAGCGTTGAAAGGAGGGGGACTAGCGGTACCTCCTACAATGAGCAGTTCTTC
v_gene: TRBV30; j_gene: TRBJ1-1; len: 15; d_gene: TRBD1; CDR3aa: CAWNPGGRVGTEAFF; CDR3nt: TGTGCCTGGAATCCAGGGGGACGGGTGGGCACTGAAGCTTTCTTT
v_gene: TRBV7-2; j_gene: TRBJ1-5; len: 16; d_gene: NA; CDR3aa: CASSRAGRYSNQPQHF; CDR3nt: TGTGCCAGCAGTCGAGCGGGGAGGTATAGCAATCAGCCCCAGCATTTT